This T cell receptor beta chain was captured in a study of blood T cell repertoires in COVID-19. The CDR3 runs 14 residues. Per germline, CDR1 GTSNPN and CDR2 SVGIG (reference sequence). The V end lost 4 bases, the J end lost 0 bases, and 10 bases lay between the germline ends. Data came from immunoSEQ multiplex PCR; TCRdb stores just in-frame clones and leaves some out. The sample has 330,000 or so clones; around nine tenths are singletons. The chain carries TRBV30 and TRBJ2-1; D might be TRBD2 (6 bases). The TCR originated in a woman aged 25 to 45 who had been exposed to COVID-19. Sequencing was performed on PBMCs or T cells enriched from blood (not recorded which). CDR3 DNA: TGTGCCTGGAATCGCGGGACCTCCTACAATGAGCAGTTCTTC. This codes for CAWNRGTSYNEQFF.